This entry is about one T cell receptor (beta chain). A much larger clone differs by one base, so this may be a read error. Clones were read by immunoSEQ multiplex PCR, and TCRdb kept only the in-frame ones, dropping some. The table has fewer than 250,000 clones, approximately 87% seen once. The data were taken from a study of blood T cell repertoires in COVID-19. Across the study: The cDNA or gDNA used as material had been derived from T cells, B-cell-depleted T cells, or PBMCs.

The sequencing input was peripheral blood. The sequence derives from a woman in her seventies with active or convalescent COVID-19.

In DNA form, the CDR3 reads TGTGCCAGCAGCCCCGACAGGGATCAGCCCCAGCATTTT. It yields the protein CASSPDRDQPQHF. V is TRBV6-2 or TRBV6-3 and J is TRBJ1-5, with TRBD1 matching over 7 bases. CDR3 length: 13 amino acids. The germline V gene has CDR1 MNHEY and CDR2 SVGEGT. After removal of 6 bases from V and 5 bases from J, the junction contained 4 bases not matched to a gene.